This entry is about one T cell receptor beta chain. This sample is drawn from a study of blood T cell repertoires in COVID-19. Sequenced by immunoSEQ multiplex PCR; TCRdb stores in-frame clones only, minus some. The data show around 66,000 clones, around 87% seen once. Sequenced input: peripheral blood. The clonotype was recovered from a man aged 55-75 years with acute or convalescent COVID-19.

The DNA for the CDR3 is TGTGCCAGCTCACCAAGGAAGGGAATAGTGGACACGAGGGAGCTGTTTTTT. Its translation is CASSPRKGIVDTRELFF. V is TRBV18 and J is TRBJ2-2, with D possibly TRBD1 on 5 matching bases. CDR3 length: 17 residues. V gave up 2 bases and J gave up 9 bases, with 22 bases separating them. Germline V lookup: CDR1 KGHSH, CDR2 LQKENI.